This entry lists 15 T cell receptor beta chains sequenced from one sample in a study of T cell responses to AZD1222 COVID-19 vaccine. Generated by immunoSEQ multiplex PCR, the TCRdb table keeps only in-frame clones and is missing some. The data show about 130,000 clones, roughly nine tenths seen once. Here the sequenced sample was peripheral blood, taken on day 0 of AZD1222 vaccination. The receptors were sampled from an adult in good health.

The V gene is TRBV7-9, the J gene TRBJ1-1; 10 bases fit TRBD1. The germline V gene has CDR1 SEHNR and CDR2 FQNEAQ (reference sequence). V lost 10 bases to trimming and J lost 2 bases; unmatched junction nucleotides: 19. The CDR3 extends over 18 amino acids. CDR3 sequence: CATYVKTGGEGGNTEAFF. The CDR3 DNA is TGTGCCACCTATGTGAAGACAGGGGGCGAAGGGGGCAACACTGAAGCTTTCTTT.

This chain links TRBV6-4 with TRBJ2-1, with D unclear. This CDR3 is 13 amino acids long. Deletions cut 0 bases from V and 4 bases from J, with 4 bases between. Germline assignment: CDR1 MRHNA and CDR2 SNTAGT. CDR3 protein: CASSDSWYNEQFF. The DNA of the CDR3 is TGTGCCAGCAGTGACTCCTGGTACAATGAGCAGTTCTTC.

The chain has TRBV6-6 and TRBJ1-1; no definite D call. V lost 6 bases and J lost 1, with 9 bases in between. Germline V gives CDR1 MNHNY, CDR2 SVGAGI (reference sequence). This CDR3 region has 13 residues. CDR3 protein: CASRLGPNTEAFF. The DNA for the CDR3 is TGTGCCAGCAGACTCGGGCCGAACACTGAAGCTTTCTTT.

The chain employs TRBV3-1 (or the pseudogene TRBV3-2) and TRBJ2-7, with TRBD2 matching 10 bases. CDR3 length: 16 residues. The germline V gene has CDR1 LGHDT and CDR2 YNNKEL (reference sequence). The ends lost 2 bases at V and 0 bases at J; junction bases unmatched: 4. The CDR3 sequence: CASSQSAGGISYEQYF. The CDR3 nucleotides are TGTGCCAGCAGCCAATCAGCGGGGGGGATCTCCTACGAGCAGTACTTC.

V usage is TRBV27 and J usage is TRBJ1-5; D unresolved. This CDR3 spans 16 amino acids. Germline values: CDR1 MNHEY, CDR2 SMNVEV (reference sequence). The V and J ends lost 5 bases and 2 bases respectively, with 16 bases between them. CDR3 sequence (DNA): TGTGCCAGCAGTCCCCTGATTGGGATTCGCAATCAGCCCCAGCATTTT. Translating gives CASSPLIGIRNQPQHF.

CDR3 amino acids: CASSLGPDPWKTGYGYTF. CDR3 DNA sequence: TGTGCCAGCAGTTTAGGCCCGGATCCGTGGAAGACGGGCTATGGCTACACCTTC. The chain carries TRBV27 and TRBJ1-2; D is uncertain. The CDR3 has 18 amino acids. Germline-derived CDR1 and CDR2 are MNHEY and SMNVEV (reference sequence). Trimming removed 2 bases at V and 4 bases at J, with 23 bases between.

The chain uses TRBV5-4 and TRBJ1-1; TRBD1 agrees at 8 bases. The CDR3 runs to 15 residues. V dropped 4 bases and J dropped 2; count of bases not matched to a gene: 7. Germline CDR1 and CDR2: SGHNT and YYREEE (reference sequence). CDR3 nucleotides: TGTGCCAGCAGCCCGGGTGGGACAGGAAACACTGAAGCTTTCTTT. The encoded protein is CASSPGGTGNTEAFF. The complete variable domain, with remaining parts taken from reference TRBV5-4 and TRBJ1-1, reads ETGVTQSPTHLIKTRGQQVTLRCSSQSGHNTVSWYQQALGQGPQFIFQYYREEENGRGNFPPRFSGLQFPNYSSELNVNALELDDSALYLCASSPGGTGNTEAFFGQGTRLTVV.

The chain links TRBV27 to TRBJ2-7, with TRBD1 matching over 9 bases. Germline CDR1 and CDR2: MNHEY and SMNVEV (reference sequence). V gave up 4 bases and J gave up 5 bases; unmatched junction bases: 6. CDR3 length equals 14 residues. The CDR3 is CASSSPGQGNEQYF. DNA of the CDR3: TGTGCCAGCAGTTCCCCGGGACAGGGTAACGAGCAGTACTTC.

V gene TRBV14 combines with J gene TRBJ2-1; no clear D gene. Germline values: CDR1 SGHDN, CDR2 FVKESK. The ends were cut back, 4 bases at V and 4 bases at J, with 11 bases in the middle. CDR3 size: 14 residues. CDR3 protein: CASSPPGLYNEQFF. The CDR3 region has the DNA TGTGCCAGCAGCCCCCCCGGTCTTTACAATGAGCAGTTCTTC.

This clone was seen just once. The genes are TRBV4-1 and TRBJ1-6; D is unresolved. The CDR3 sequence is 17 residues long. The germline V gene encodes CDR1 MGHRA and CDR2 YSYEKL. V lost 1 base and J lost 1, with 11 bases in between. The CDR3 loop reads CASSQGVAGSYNSPLHF. DNA of the CDR3: TGCGCCAGCAGCCAAGGGGTAGCGGGGTCCTATAATTCACCCCTCCACTTT.

This chain uses TRBV4-1 with TRBJ1-4; D unresolved. V gave up 3 bases and J gave up 10 bases, with 21 bases separating them. Germline V gives CDR1 MGHRA, CDR2 YSYEKL. CDR3 length: 16 amino acids. The CDR3 sequence is CASSHRLDPTFGKLFF. The CDR3 bases are TGCGCCAGCAGCCACCGCCTGGACCCTACCTTCGGAAAACTGTTTTTT.

The gene calls are TRBV19 and TRBJ2-2; D tentatively reads TRBD1 or TRBD2 (7 bases each). The CDR3 runs 16 residues. The V gene lost 5 bases and the J gene lost 1 base, with 14 bases spanning the gap. Germline lookup yields CDR1 LNHDA and CDR2 SQIVND (reference sequence). CDR3 protein: CASSRGDRLNTGELFF. The CDR3, as DNA: TGTGCCAGTAGTCGGGGGGACAGACTGAACACCGGGGAGCTGTTTTTT.

This clone was recorded a few times. This chain uses TRBV7-2 with TRBJ2-7; D tentatively reads TRBD1 or TRBD2 (5 bases each). The CDR3 covers 13 residues. Germline V CDR1 and CDR2: SGHTA, FQGNSA. V was shortened by 6 bases and J by 6 bases, with 15 bases between the two germline ends. This CDR3 is CASSYPRAGEQYF. The CDR3 DNA reads as TGTGCCAGCAGTTACCCCAGGGCGGGCGAGCAGTACTTC.

J is TRBJ1-3 and V is TRBV11-3, with 10 bases lining up with TRBD1. CDR1 is SGHNT and CDR2 is YENEEA in the germline V gene. CDR3 length equals 18 residues. V lost 4 bases, J lost 4 bases, and 13 bases stayed unmatched. CDR3 sequence reads: CASSSSTPGQGQGNTIYF. In nucleotides, the CDR3 is TGTGCCAGCAGCTCATCAACGCCGGGACAGGGGCAGGGAAACACCATATATTTT. The entire variable domain, with the rest obtained from reference TRBV11-3 and TRBJ1-3, is as follows: EAGVVQSPRYKIIEKKQPVAFWCNPISGHNTLYWYLQNLGQGPELLIRYENEEAVDDSQLPKDRFSAERLKGVDSTLKIQPAELGDSAVYLCASSSSTPGQGQGNTIYFGEGSWLTVV.

This sequence joins TRBV2 and TRBJ1-5; 7 bases are a match to TRBD1. CDR3 length: 16 residues. Germline assignment: CDR1 SNHLY and CDR2 FYNNEI. After removal of 4 bases from V and 4 bases from J, the junction contained 10 bases not matched to a gene. This CDR3 reads CASSVSGDRINQPQHF. Here the CDR3 DNA reads TGTGCCAGCAGTGTTTCCGGGGACAGAATAAATCAGCCCCAGCATTTT.